The TCR beta chain described here comes from a study of T cell responses to AZD1222 COVID-19 vaccine. The germline V gene encodes CDR1 SGHAT and CDR2 FQNNGV. Germline trimming cut 4 bases from V and 4 bases from J; bases unmatched to any gene: 8. The CDR3 runs to 17 residues. This clone came up once. This table comes from immunoSEQ multiplex PCR, and its TCRdb copy is limited to in-frame clones, with some not included. The table includes about 110,000 clones, roughly four fifths detected once. This sample comprised peripheral blood, obtained on day 0 of AZD1222 vaccination. The source of this sequence is an adult in good health. The chain employs TRBV11-2 and TRBJ2-2; 11 bases are shared with TRBD1. The CDR3 region is CASSSLAGTGGTGELFF. The CDR3 nucleotides read TGTGCCAGCAGCTCACTCGCCGGGACAGGGGGCACCGGGGAGCTGTTTTTT.